This T cell receptor (beta chain) was recorded in a study of molecular identifiers for immune sequencing clone quantification. MiXCR was run by TCRdb on the PCR reads, yielding one entry per CDR3 protein. The sample carries around 480,000 distinct CDR3 sequences, about 22% recorded once. This CDR3 has 15 amino acids. The V and J ends lost 10 bases and 4 bases respectively, with 21 bases between them. This clonotype appeared a single time. The clonotype originates from a human donor in good health. Some libraries in this study had Jurkat cell RNA spiked in. The gene calls are TRBV5-3 and TRBJ1-5, with a tentative D call TRBD1 (5 bases). TRBV5-3 is an ORF, with its function uncertain. The specimen was naive CD8+ T cells from blood, with Jurkat cell RNA spiked in. Subset described: FACS-sorted CD8+CD4-CCR7+CD45RA+ naive T cells. The CDR3 nucleotides read TGTGCCGGCAGCTCCGCGGTCGGGGGGAATCAGCCCCAGCATTTT. It is translated as CAGSSAVGGNQPQHF.